This record looks at one T cell receptor (beta chain) sequence and its context. Its target is unknown. The naive CD8 subset, CD45RO-negative cells positively selected for CCR7, excluded terminally differentiated effector memory CD45RA+ cells. The data were produced by immunoSEQ multiplex PCR, yet TCRdb's version contains in-frame clones alone and is incomplete. The table records about 1,900,000 clones, about 95% of them present only once. The data were taken from a study of shared clonotypes between healthy human individuals. Study information: For every donor, three CD4 naive, three CD4 memory, two CD8 naive and one CD8 memory plates were used. Whole-study results and caveats: It was expected that sequencing depth would affect clonotype sharing among donors.

The CDR3 runs 15 residues. Germline V gene lookup returns CDR1 MNHEY and CDR2 SMNVEV (reference sequence). V lost 0 bases and J 5 bases, leaving 14 bases between the germline ends. This sequence originates from a man between 18 and 29 years old in good health. Source material: naive CD8+ T cells sorted from blood. This chain joins TRBV27 and TRBJ2-7, with a possible D match to TRBD1 (5 bases). Here the CDR3 reads CASSLSGPSLDEQYF. In nucleotides, the CDR3 is TGTGCCAGCAGTTTATCGGGGCCAAGTCTCGACGAGCAGTACTTC.